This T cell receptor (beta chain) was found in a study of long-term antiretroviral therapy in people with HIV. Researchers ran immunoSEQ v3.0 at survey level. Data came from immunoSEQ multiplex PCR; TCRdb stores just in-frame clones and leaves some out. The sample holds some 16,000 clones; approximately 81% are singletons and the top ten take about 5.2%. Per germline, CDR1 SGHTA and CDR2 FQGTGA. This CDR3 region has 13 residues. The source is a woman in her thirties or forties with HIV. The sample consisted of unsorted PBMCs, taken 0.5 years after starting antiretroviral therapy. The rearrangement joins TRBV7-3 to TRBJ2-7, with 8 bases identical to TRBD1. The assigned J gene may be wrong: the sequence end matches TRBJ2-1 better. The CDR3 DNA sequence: TGTGCCAGCAGCCTACAGGGGGACAATGAGCAGTTCTTC. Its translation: CASSLQGDNEQFF.